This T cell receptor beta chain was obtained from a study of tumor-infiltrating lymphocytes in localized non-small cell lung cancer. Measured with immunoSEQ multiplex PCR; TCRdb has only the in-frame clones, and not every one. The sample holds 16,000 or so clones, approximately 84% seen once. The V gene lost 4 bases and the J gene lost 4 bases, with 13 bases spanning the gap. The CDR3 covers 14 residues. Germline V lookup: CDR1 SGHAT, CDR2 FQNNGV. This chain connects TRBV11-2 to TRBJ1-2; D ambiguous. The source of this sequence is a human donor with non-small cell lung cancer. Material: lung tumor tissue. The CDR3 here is CASSSLGGFYGYTF. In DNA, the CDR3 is TGTGCCAGCAGCTCCCTCGGAGGTTTCTATGGCTACACCTTC.